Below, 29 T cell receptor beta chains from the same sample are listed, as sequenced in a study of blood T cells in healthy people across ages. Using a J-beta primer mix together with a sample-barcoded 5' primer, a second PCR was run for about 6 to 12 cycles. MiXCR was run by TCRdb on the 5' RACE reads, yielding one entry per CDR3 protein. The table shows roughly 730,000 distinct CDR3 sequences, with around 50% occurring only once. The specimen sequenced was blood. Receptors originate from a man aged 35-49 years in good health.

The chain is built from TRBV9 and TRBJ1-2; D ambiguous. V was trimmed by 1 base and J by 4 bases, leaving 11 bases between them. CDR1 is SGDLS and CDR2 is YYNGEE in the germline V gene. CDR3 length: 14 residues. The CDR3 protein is CASSVMGSRYGYTF. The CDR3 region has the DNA TGTGCCAGCAGCGTAATGGGCAGCCGCTATGGCTACACCTTC.

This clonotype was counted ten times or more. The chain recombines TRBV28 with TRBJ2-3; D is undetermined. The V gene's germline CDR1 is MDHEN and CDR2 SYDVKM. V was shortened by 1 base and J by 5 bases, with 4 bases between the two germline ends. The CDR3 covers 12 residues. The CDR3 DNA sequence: TGTGCCAGCAGTTTATTGTTAGATACGCAGTATTTT. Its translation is CASSLLLDTQYF.

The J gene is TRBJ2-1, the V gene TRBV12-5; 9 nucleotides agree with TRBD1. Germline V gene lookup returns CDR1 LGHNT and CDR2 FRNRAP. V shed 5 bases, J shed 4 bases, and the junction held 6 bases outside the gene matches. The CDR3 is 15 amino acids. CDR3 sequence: CASGPDRGGYNEQFF. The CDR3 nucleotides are TGTGCTAGTGGTCCGGACAGGGGTGGGTACAATGAGCAGTTCTTC.

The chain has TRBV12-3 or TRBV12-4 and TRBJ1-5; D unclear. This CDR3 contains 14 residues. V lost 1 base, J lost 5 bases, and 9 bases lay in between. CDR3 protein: CASSLEVWDQPQHF. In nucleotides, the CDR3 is TGTGCCAGCAGTTTAGAGGTGTGGGATCAGCCCCAGCATTTT.

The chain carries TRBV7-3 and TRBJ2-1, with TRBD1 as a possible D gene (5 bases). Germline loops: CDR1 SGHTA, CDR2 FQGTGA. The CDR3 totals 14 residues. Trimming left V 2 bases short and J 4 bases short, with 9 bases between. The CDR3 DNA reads TGTGCCAGCAGCTTAGGGGCGAATTACAATGAGCAGTTCTTC. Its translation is CASSLGANYNEQFF.

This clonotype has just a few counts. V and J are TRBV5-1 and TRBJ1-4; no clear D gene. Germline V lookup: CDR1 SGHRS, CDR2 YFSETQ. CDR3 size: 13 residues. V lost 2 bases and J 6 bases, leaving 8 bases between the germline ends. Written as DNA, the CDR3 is TGCGCCAGCAGCTTCCGCACTTATGAAAAACTGTTTTTT. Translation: CASSFRTYEKLFF.

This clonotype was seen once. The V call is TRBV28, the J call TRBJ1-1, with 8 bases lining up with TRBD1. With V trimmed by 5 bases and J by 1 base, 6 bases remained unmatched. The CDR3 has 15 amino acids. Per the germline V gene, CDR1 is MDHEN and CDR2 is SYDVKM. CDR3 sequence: CASSPRTGRNTEAFF. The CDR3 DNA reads TGTGCCAGCAGTCCCCGGACAGGGCGGAACACTGAAGCTTTCTTT.

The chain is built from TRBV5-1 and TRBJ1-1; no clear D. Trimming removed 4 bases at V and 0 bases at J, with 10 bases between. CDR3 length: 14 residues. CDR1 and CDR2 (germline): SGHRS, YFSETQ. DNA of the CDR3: TGCGCCAGCAGCGTCAGACGGATGAACACTGAAGCTTTCTTT. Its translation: CASSVRRMNTEAFF.

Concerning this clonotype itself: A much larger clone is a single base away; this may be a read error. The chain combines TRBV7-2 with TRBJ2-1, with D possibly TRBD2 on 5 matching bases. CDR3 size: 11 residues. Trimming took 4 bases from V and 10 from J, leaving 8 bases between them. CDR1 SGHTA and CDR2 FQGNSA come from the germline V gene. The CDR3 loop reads CASSWTYEQFF. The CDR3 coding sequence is TGTGCCAGCAGCTGGACTTACGAGCAGTTCTTC.

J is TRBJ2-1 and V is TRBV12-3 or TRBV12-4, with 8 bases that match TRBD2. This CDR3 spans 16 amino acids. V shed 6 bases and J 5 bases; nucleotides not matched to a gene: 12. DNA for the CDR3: TGTGCCAGCAGCCTCGCAACTAGCGGATTCCACAATGAGCAGTTCTTC. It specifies CASSLATSGFHNEQFF.

The CDR3 spells CASSVEPRGGNEQYF. DNA of the CDR3: TGTGCCAGCAGCGTAGAACCGAGGGGGGGGAATGAGCAGTACTTC. The rearrangement uses TRBV9 and TRBJ2-5; tentatively, D is TRBD2 (7 bases). Germline CDR1 SGDLS, CDR2 YYNGEE. This CDR3 contains 15 residues. V lost 0 bases and J 11 bases, leaving 20 bases between the germline ends.

CDR3 protein: CASSLYGVTDTQYF. CDR3 nucleotides: TGTGCCAGCAGTTTATACGGAGTCACAGATACGCAGTATTTT. The V and J genes are TRBV12-3 or TRBV12-4 and TRBJ2-3; D is ambiguous. The CDR3 runs to 14 residues. V gave up 2 bases and J gave up 2 bases, with 8 bases separating them.

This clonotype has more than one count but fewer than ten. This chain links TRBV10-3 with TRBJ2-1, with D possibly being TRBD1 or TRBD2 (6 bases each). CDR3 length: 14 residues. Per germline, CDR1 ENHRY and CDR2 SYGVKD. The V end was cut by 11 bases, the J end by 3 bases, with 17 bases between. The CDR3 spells CAARSGALYNEQFF. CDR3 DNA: TGTGCCGCTCGTTCGGGGGCTCTCTACAATGAGCAGTTCTTC.

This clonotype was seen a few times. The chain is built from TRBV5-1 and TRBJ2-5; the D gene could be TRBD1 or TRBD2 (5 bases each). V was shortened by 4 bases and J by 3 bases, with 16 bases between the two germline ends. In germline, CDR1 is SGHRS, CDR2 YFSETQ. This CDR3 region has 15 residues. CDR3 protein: CASSPGTDPKETQYF. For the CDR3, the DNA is TGCGCCAGCAGCCCCGGGACCGACCCGAAAGAGACCCAGTACTTC.

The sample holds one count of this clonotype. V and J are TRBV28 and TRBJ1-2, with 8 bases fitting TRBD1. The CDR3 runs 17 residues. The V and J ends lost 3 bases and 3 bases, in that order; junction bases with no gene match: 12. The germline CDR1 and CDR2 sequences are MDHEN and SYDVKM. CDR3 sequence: CASSFPTETGDDYGYTF. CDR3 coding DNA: TGTGCCAGCAGTTTCCCCACGGAGACAGGGGACGACTATGGCTACACCTTC.

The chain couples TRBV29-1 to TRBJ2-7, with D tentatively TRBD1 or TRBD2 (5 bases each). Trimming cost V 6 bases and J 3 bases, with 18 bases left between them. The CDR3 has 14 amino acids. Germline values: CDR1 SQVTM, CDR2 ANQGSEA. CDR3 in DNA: TGCAGCGTGGCCCGGGGACCCGAGAACTACGAGCAGTACTTC. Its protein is CSVARGPENYEQYF.

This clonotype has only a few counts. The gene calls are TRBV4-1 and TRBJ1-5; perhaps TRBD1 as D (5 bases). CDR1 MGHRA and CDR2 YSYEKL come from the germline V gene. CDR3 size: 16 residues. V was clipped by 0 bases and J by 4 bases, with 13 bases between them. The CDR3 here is CASSQDGARLNQPQHF. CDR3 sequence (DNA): TGCGCCAGCAGCCAAGATGGGGCCCGCCTTAATCAGCCCCAGCATTTT.

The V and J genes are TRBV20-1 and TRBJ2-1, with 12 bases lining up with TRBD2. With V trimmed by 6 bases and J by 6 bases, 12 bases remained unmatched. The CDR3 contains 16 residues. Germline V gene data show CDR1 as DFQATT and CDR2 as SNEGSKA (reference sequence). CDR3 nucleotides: TGCAGTGCCCCCCGACTAGCGGGGGATGTTGGCAATGAGCAGTTCTTC. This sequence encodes CSAPRLAGDVGNEQFF.

CDR3 bases: TGCGCCAGCAGCGTGGTAGTAGATGAGACCCAGTACTTC. This gives the protein CASSVVVDETQYF. The chain links TRBV5-1 to TRBJ2-5; D is ambiguous. This CDR3 is 13 amino acids long. The germline gives CDR1 SGHRS, CDR2 YFSETQ. Trimming stripped 4 bases from V and 5 bases from J, with 12 bases between.

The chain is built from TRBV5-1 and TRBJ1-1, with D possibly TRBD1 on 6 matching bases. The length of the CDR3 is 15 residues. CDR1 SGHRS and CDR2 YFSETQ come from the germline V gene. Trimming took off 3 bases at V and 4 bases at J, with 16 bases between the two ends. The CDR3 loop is CASSWGGRQSTEAFF. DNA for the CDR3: TGCGCCAGCAGCTGGGGGGGCCGCCAGAGCACTGAAGCTTTCTTT.

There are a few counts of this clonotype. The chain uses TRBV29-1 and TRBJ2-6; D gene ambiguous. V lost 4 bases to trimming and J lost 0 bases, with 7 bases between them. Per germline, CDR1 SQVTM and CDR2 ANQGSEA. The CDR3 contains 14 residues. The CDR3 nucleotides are TGCAGCGTTGGACCGATCTCTGGGGCCAACGTCCTGACTTTC. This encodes CSVGPISGANVLTF.

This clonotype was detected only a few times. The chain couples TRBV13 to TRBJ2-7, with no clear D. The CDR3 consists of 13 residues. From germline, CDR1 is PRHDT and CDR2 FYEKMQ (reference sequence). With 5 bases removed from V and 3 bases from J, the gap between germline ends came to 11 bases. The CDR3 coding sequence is TGTGCCAGCAGCCCCCCTTCGTACTACGAGCAGTACTTC. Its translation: CASSPPSYYEQYF.

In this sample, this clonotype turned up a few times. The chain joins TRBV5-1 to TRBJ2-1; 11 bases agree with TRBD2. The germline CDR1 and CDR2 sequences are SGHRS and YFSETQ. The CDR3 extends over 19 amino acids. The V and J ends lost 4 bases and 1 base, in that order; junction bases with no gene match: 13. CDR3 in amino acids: CASSKSGTSGGRSYNEQFF. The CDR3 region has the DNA TGCGCCAGCAGCAAGTCCGGGACTAGCGGAGGGAGGTCCTACAATGAGCAGTTCTTC.

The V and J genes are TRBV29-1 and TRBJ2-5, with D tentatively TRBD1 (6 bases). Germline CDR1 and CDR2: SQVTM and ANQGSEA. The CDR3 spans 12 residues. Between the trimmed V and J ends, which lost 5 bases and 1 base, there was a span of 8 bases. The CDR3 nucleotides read TGCAGCGTTATACAGGGCCAAGAGACCCAGTACTTC. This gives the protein CSVIQGQETQYF.

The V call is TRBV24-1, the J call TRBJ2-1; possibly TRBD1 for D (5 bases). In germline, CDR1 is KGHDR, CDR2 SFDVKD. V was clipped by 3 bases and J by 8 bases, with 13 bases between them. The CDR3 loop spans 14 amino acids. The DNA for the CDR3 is TGTGCCACCAGTGATCGCCGCCAGGGTTATGAGCAGTTCTTC. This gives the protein CATSDRRQGYEQFF.

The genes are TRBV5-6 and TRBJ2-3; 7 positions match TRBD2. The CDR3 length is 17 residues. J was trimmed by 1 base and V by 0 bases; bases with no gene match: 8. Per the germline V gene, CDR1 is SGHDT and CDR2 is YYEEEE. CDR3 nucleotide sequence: TGTGCCAGCAGCTTGGAGGCCTTAGCGGGTCGCACAGATACGCAGTATTTT. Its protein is CASSLEALAGRTDTQYF.

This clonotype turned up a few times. In DNA, the CDR3 is TGTGCCAGCAGCTTAGTTGGCAGGGGGCAAAATGGCTACACCTTC. Translating gives CASSLVGRGQNGYTF. The chain uses TRBV7-9 and TRBJ1-2; 8 nucleotides align to TRBD1. CDR1 is SEHNR and CDR2 is FQNEAQ in the germline V gene (reference sequence). The CDR3 consists of 15 residues. The V and J ends lost 1 base and 6 bases, in that order; junction bases with no gene match: 7.

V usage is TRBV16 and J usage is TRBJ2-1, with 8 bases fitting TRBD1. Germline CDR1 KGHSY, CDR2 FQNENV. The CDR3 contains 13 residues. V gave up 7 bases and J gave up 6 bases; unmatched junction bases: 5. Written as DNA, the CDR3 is TGTGCCAGCACTCAGGGGGCGGGCAATGAGCAGTTCTTC. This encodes CASTQGAGNEQFF.

CDR3 residues: CSVEGRVDGYGYTF. DNA for the CDR3: TGCAGCGTTGAAGGTCGGGTCGATGGCTATGGCTACACCTTC. V is TRBV29-1 and J is TRBJ1-2, with D uncertain. The V end was cut by 1 base, the J end by 4 bases, with 13 bases between. Looked up from germline, CDR1 is SQVTM and CDR2 is ANQGSEA. The CDR3 contains 14 residues.